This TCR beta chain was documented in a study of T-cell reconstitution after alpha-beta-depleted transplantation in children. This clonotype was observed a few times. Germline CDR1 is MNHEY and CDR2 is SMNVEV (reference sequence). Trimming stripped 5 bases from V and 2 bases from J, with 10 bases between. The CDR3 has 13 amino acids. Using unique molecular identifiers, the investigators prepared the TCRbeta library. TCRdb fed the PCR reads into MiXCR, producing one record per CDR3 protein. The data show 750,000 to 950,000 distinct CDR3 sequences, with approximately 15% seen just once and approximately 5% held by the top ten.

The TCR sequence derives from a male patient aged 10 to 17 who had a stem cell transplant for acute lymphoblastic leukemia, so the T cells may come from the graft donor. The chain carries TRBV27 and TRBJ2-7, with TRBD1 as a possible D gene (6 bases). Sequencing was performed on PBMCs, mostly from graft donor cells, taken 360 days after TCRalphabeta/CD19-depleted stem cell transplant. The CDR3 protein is CASSQDSPYEQYF. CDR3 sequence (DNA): TGTGCCAGCAGTCAGGACAGTCCCTACGAGCAGTACTTC.